A single sample gave rise to the 32 T cell receptor beta chains below, sequenced in a study of blood T cells in healthy people across ages (dated by TCRdb to the mid-2010s). The method behind the library was 5' RACE. The data were produced on an Illumina HiSeq 2500. A second PCR of 7 to 11 cycles was performed with a sample-barcoded 5' primer and a J-beta primer mix. TCRdb trimmed the raw reads at Q25, called clones with MiXCR and kept productive beta chains. Each entry is one CDR3 protein sequence, shown with its most common DNA and genes. Across this sample there are about 1.4 million distinct CDR3 sequences, with approximately 59% seen only once. Over 5.5% of the sample is held by the ten biggest clonotypes. The specimen was blood. The receptor source for this set is a man aged 18 to 29 in good health.

This chain joins TRBV4-1 and TRBJ2-7, with D possibly TRBD1 on 6 matching bases. The V end was cut by 4 bases, the J end by 2 bases, with 12 bases between. The CDR3 is 14 amino acids. CDR1 is MGHRA, CDR2 YSYEKL, per germline. The CDR3 DNA reads TGCGCCAGCAGCCTGGGACACTGGGCCTACGAGCAGTACTTC. Protein product: CASSLGHWAYEQYF.

This clonotype was seen at least ten times. The chain recombines TRBV20-1 with TRBJ2-5; TRBD2 aligns across 14 bases. The junction had 15 bases not matched to a gene; V was cut back by 4 bases and J by 5 bases. CDR3 length equals 18 residues. Germline assignment: CDR1 DFQATT and CDR2 SNEGSKA (reference sequence). CDR3 residues: CSAKDPGLAGAMWETQYF. The CDR3 region has the DNA TGCAGTGCTAAAGATCCGGGACTAGCGGGAGCCATGTGGGAGACCCAGTACTTC.

The chain recombines TRBV5-5 with TRBJ1-3, with TRBD1 as a possible D gene (6 bases). Trimming stripped 1 base from V and 3 bases from J, with 11 bases between. The germline V gene has CDR1 SGHKS and CDR2 YYEKEE (reference sequence). This CDR3 is 15 amino acids long. CDR3 nucleotides: TGTGCCAGCAGCTTGATCACAGGGCATGGAAACACCATATATTTT. Residues: CASSLITGHGNTIYF.

This chain connects TRBV12-3 or TRBV12-4 to TRBJ2-7; possibly TRBD1 for D (5 bases). CDR3 size: 14 residues. Trimming stripped 4 bases from V and 2 bases from J, with 12 bases between. The CDR3 nucleotides read TGTGCCAGCAGTTCGGGCAGGGCTACCTACGAGCAGTACTTC. Translating it yields CASSSGRATYEQYF.

The CDR3 DNA is TGTGCCAGCAGTGGCAGGGACAGACAAAAGGAGCAGTTCTTC. Translated: CASSGRDRQKEQFF. The V and J genes are TRBV2 and TRBJ2-1; the match to TRBD1 covers 7 bases. J gave up 10 bases and V 4 bases, and 10 bases lay outside the gene matches. The CDR3 contains 14 residues. CDR1 is SNHLY and CDR2 is FYNNEI in the germline V gene.

The chain employs TRBV13 and TRBJ2-7; 7 bases are a match to TRBD1. CDR1 PRHDT and CDR2 FYEKMQ come from the germline V gene (reference sequence). The length of the CDR3 is 15 residues. V was clipped by 2 bases and J by 4 bases; unmatched bases: 8. The CDR3 nucleotides are TGTGCCAGCAGCTTAAGGGGGCCAACTGTATACGAGCAGTACTTC. Encoded protein: CASSLRGPTVYEQYF.

The rearrangement joins TRBV9 to TRBJ2-3; D may be TRBD1 or TRBD2 (5 bases each). V was cut by 0 bases and J by 3 bases, with 14 bases left in between. CDR1 is SGDLS and CDR2 is YYNGEE in the germline V gene. The length of the CDR3 is 16 residues. The CDR3 DNA sequence: TGTGCCAGCAGCGTAGATGAGGGGCTGGGAACAGATACGCAGTATTTT. Its translation is CASSVDEGLGTDTQYF.

The table lists this clonotype with many counts. The V call is TRBV27, the J call TRBJ2-1, with TRBD2 as a possible D gene (6 bases). Trimming removed 6 bases at V and 7 bases at J, with 19 bases between. The CDR3 length is 15 residues. The germline CDR1 and CDR2 sequences are MNHEY and SMNVEV (reference sequence). CDR3 protein: CASRRDLNLGNEQFF. Written as DNA, the CDR3 is TGTGCCAGCAGGCGGGACCTCAACCTCGGGAATGAGCAGTTCTTC.

V usage is TRBV20-1 and J usage is TRBJ2-1; 15 bases agree with TRBD2. The J call may be wrong; the DNA end is better matched by TRBJ2-7. The CDR3 is 16 residues long. Germline V gives CDR1 DFQATT, CDR2 SNEGSKA (reference sequence). The CDR3 sequence is CSAAGTSGGKSYEQYF. CDR3 DNA sequence: TGCAGTGCTGCCGGGACTAGCGGGGGGAAATCCTACGAGCAGTACTTC.

The CDR3 reads CSARGPRNEQYF. The CDR3, as DNA: TGCAGTGCTAGAGGACCTCGGAACGAGCAGTACTTC. V and J are TRBV20-1 and TRBJ2-4; no definite D call. The DNA end favors TRBJ2-7, so the J call may be wrong. Looked up from germline, CDR1 is DFQATT and CDR2 is SNEGSKA (reference sequence). The CDR3 is made up of 12 amino acids.

This clonotype was observed a handful of times. The chain has TRBV5-6 and TRBJ2-7; no clear D gene. Germline lookup yields CDR1 SGHDT and CDR2 YYEEEE. Trimming took off 2 bases at V and 7 bases at J, with 10 bases between the two ends. CDR3 length: 12 residues. CDR3 bases: TGTGCCAGCAGCTTCGGCGAGAGGGAGCAGTACTTC. Translated: CASSFGEREQYF. Based on the CDR3 plus reference TRBV5-6 and TRBJ2-7, the full variable domain is DAGVTQSPTHLIKTRGQQVTLRCSPKSGHDTVSWYQQALGQGPQFIFQYYEEEERQRGNFPDRFSGHQFPNYSSELNVNALLLGDSALYLCASSFGEREQYFGPGTRLTVT.

This rearrangement joins TRBV7-8 to TRBJ2-5; 11 bases fit TRBD2. With 4 bases clipped from V and 8 bases from J, the junction kept 12 bases outside the gene matches. Per the germline V gene, CDR1 is SGHVS and CDR2 is FQNEAQ. This CDR3 is built from 16 residues. CDR3 sequence reads: CASSSRLAGGRETQYF. CDR3 DNA sequence: TGTGCCAGCAGCTCGAGATTAGCGGGGGGGCGGGAAACCCAGTACTTC.

This rearrangement joins TRBV24-1 to TRBJ2-5; maybe TRBD2 (6 bases). Trimming pared 7 bases from V and 5 bases from J, leaving 16 bases between. The CDR3 contains 14 residues. Germline CDR1 KGHDR, CDR2 SFDVKD. The CDR3: CATRAGGVGETQYF. CDR3 nucleotides: TGTGCCACCAGGGCAGGAGGGGTTGGGGAGACCCAGTACTTC.

This clonotype has only one observation. J is TRBJ2-1 and V is TRBV6-2 or TRBV6-3; 9 positions agree with TRBD2. The germline CDR1 and CDR2 sequences are MNHEY and SVGEGT. This CDR3 has 16 amino acids. Trimming at V came to 7 bases and at J to 5 bases, leaving 12 bases not matched to a gene. The CDR3 sequence is CASTGGGAEVDNEQFF. The CDR3 bases are TGTGCCAGCACGGGCGGGGGGGCGGAGGTTGACAATGAGCAGTTCTTC.

The chain uses TRBV3-1 and TRBJ2-7; D gene uncertain. Trimming shortened V by 5 bases and J by 7 bases, and 18 bases separated the two germline ends. Germline loops: CDR1 LGHDT, CDR2 YNNKEL (reference sequence). This CDR3 is built from 14 residues. The CDR3 DNA reads TGTGCCAGCAGCTCCGGGCGTGGAGCTTGGGAGCAGTACTTC. This translates into CASSSGRGAWEQYF.

The chain carries TRBV5-1 and TRBJ2-1; TRBD2 matches at 10 bases. Gene TRBJ2-7 matches the end of the DNA better, so the J call may be wrong. Looked up from germline, CDR1 is SGHRS and CDR2 is YFSETQ. The CDR3 is 18 residues long. CDR3 protein: CASSLCPSGSNCPREQYF. The DNA for the CDR3 is TGCGCCAGCAGCTTGTGTCCTAGCGGGAGTAACTGTCCTCGAGAGCAGTACTTC.

The chain has TRBV10-1 and TRBJ2-7; 7 positions agree with TRBD2. CDR1 and CDR2 (germline): WNHNN, SYGVQD (reference sequence). With 2 bases clipped from V and 7 bases from J, the junction kept 5 bases outside the gene matches. The CDR3 consists of 13 residues. For the CDR3, the DNA is TGCGCCAGCAGTGAGCGTCTAGCGGCTGAGCAGTACTTC. Encoded protein: CASSERLAAEQYF.

J is TRBJ1-1 and V is TRBV25-1, with D possibly matching TRBD1 (6 bases). Deletions cut 7 bases from V and 7 bases from J, with 16 bases between. The CDR3 length is 13 residues. The V gene's germline CDR1 is MGHDK and CDR2 SYGVNS. The CDR3, as DNA: TGTGCCAGCAACTCGGGGGCGCCGGATGAAGCTTTCTTT. This codes for CASNSGAPDEAFF.

This chain joins TRBV10-3 and TRBJ2-3; D not certain. Germline CDR1 reads ENHRY; CDR2 reads SYGVKD. This CDR3 region has 14 residues. Between the trimmed V and J ends, which lost 2 bases and 2 bases, there was a span of 8 bases. CDR3 in DNA: TGTGCCATCAGTGAGAATTCGATCACAGATACGCAGTATTTT. Translating gives CAISENSITDTQYF.

V is TRBV20-1 and J is TRBJ1-6; possibly TRBD1 for D (5 bases). The germline gives CDR1 DFQATT, CDR2 SNEGSKA (reference sequence). This CDR3 spans 16 amino acids. The V end was cut by 5 bases, the J end by 0 bases, with 14 bases between. For the CDR3, the DNA is TGCAGTGCTCCAAAAGGGAGGGGCTCCTATAATTCACCCCTCCACTTT. It specifies CSAPKGRGSYNSPLHF.

The chain employs TRBV12-3 or TRBV12-4 and TRBJ2-3; 7 nucleotides line up with TRBD1. Unmatched junction bases numbered 8, after V lost 5 bases and J lost 0 bases. The CDR3 spans 16 residues. CDR3 coding DNA: TGTGCCAGCAGTACAGGGGTTTCTCCTAGCACAGATACGCAGTATTTT. Translating gives CASSTGVSPSTDTQYF.

This clonotype came up a few times. The V call is TRBV9, the J call TRBJ2-1; D remains ambiguous. CDR3 length: 17 residues. Looked up from germline, CDR1 is SGDLS and CDR2 is YYNGEE. With 0 bases removed from V and 0 bases from J, the gap between germline ends came to 13 bases. CDR3 protein: CASSVDHVESSYNEQFF. CDR3 coding DNA: TGTGCCAGCAGCGTAGACCATGTCGAAAGCTCCTACAATGAGCAGTTCTTC.

This clonotype has a count of ten or more. The chain combines TRBV20-1 with TRBJ2-7, with TRBD1 matching over 9 bases. This CDR3 is built from 15 residues. In germline, CDR1 is DFQATT, CDR2 SNEGSKA (reference sequence). V shed 1 base and J 3 bases; nucleotides not matched to a gene: 7. DNA for the CDR3: TGCAGTGCTAGAGGTCTGGGACAGGGAGACTACGAGCAGTACTTC. Encoded protein: CSARGLGQGDYEQYF.

The rearrangement joins TRBV5-1 to TRBJ2-3; D is undetermined. CDR3 size: 15 residues. The V gene's germline CDR1 is SGHRS and CDR2 YFSETQ. V lost 4 bases and J 4 bases, leaving 16 bases between the germline ends. The CDR3 nucleotides are TGCGCCAGCAGCCCGGACGGCTTATGGGCAGATACGCAGTATTTT. This sequence encodes CASSPDGLWADTQYF.

This clonotype was seen a handful of times. This chain links TRBV7-8 with TRBJ2-7, with TRBD2 matching over 8 bases. The CDR3 is 12 amino acids. Germline V lookup: CDR1 SGHVS, CDR2 FQNEAQ. Losses at the gene ends were 5 bases for V and 10 bases for J; bases not matched to a gene: 7. DNA for the CDR3: TGTGCCAGCAGCAGGACTAGCAACCAACAGTACTTC. It codes for CASSRTSNQQYF.

DNA for the CDR3: TGCAGTGCTGAGACAGGCGGACCTAACTATGGCTACACCTTC. Translated: CSAETGGPNYGYTF. J is TRBJ1-2 and V is TRBV20-1, with D perhaps matching TRBD1 (6 bases). This CDR3 has 14 residues. Deletions cut 5 bases from V and 0 bases from J, with 13 bases between. CDR1 is DFQATT and CDR2 is SNEGSKA in the germline V gene (reference sequence).

The chain links TRBV29-1 to TRBJ2-3; D may be TRBD2 (6 bases). This CDR3 region has 15 residues. Germline V gene data show CDR1 as SQVTM and CDR2 as ANQGSEA. Trimming took off 6 bases at V and 0 bases at J, with 16 bases between the two ends. The CDR3 bases are TGCAGCGTCTCCTTAGCGGCCCTAAGCACAGATACGCAGTATTTT. As protein: CSVSLAALSTDTQYF.

The rearrangement joins TRBV2 to TRBJ2-5, with TRBD2 matching over 14 bases. With V trimmed by 3 bases and J by 4 bases, 1 base remained unmatched. CDR1 and CDR2 from the germline V gene are SNHLY and FYNNEI. The CDR3 runs 15 residues. The CDR3 region is CASSDGTSGGETQYF. For the CDR3, the DNA is TGTGCCAGCAGTGATGGGACTAGCGGGGGAGAGACCCAGTACTTC. Looking up the rest from reference TRBV2 and TRBJ2-5 gives the full variable domain: EPEVTQTPSHQVTQMGQEVILRCVPISNHLYFYWYRQILGQKVEFLVSFYNNEISEKSEIFDDQFSVERPDGSNFTLKIRSTKLEDSAMYFCASSDGTSGGETQYFGPGTRLLVL.

The V call is TRBV5-1, the J call TRBJ2-7, with D maybe TRBD2 (5 bases). The CDR3 sequence is 11 residues long. The V gene lost 5 bases and the J gene lost 6 bases, with 9 bases spanning the gap. CDR1 and CDR2 (germline): SGHRS, YFSETQ. The CDR3 nucleotides read TGCGCCAGCAGTGTCGGGGTCGAGCAGTACTTC. Its protein product is CASSVGVEQYF.

J is TRBJ2-1 and V is TRBV4-1; possible D gene TRBD1, 5 bases. Trimming took off 6 bases at V and 3 bases at J, with 18 bases between the two ends. The CDR3 extends over 16 amino acids. Germline lookup yields CDR1 MGHRA and CDR2 YSYEKL. CDR3 region: CASSQSQGLGYNEQFF. The CDR3 bases are TGCGCCAGCAGTCAAAGCCAGGGTTTAGGCTACAATGAGCAGTTCTTC.

This clonotype was seen only a few times. V is TRBV20-1 and J is TRBJ2-7; TRBD1 matches 9 bases. V gave up 6 bases and J gave up 2 bases; unmatched junction bases: 5. The CDR3 is 13 residues long. Germline loops: CDR1 DFQATT, CDR2 SNEGSKA (reference sequence). The CDR3 DNA follows: TGCAGTGCCGGAAGGACAGGGGCCTACGAGCAGTACTTC. This gives the protein CSAGRTGAYEQYF.

This clonotype appeared once. The V and J genes are TRBV2 and TRBJ1-2, with 9 bases aligning to TRBD1. CDR3 length: 15 amino acids. Trimming cost V 4 bases and J 4 bases; bases outside gene matches: 7. CDR1 SNHLY and CDR2 FYNNEI come from the germline V gene. CDR3 in DNA: TGTGCCAGCAGTGTCTACAGGGGGCCGAGCTATGGCTACACCTTC. Translated: CASSVYRGPSYGYTF. The complete variable domain, with remaining parts taken from reference TRBV2 and TRBJ1-2, reads EPEVTQTPSHQVTQMGQEVILRCVPISNHLYFYWYRQILGQKVEFLVSFYNNEISEKSEIFDDQFSVERPDGSNFTLKIRSTKLEDSAMYFCASSVYRGPSYGYTFGSGTRLTVV.